This entry lists 8 T cell receptor beta chains sequenced from one sample in a study of identical twins. TCRdb fed the 5' RACE reads into MiXCR, producing one record per CDR3 protein. The profile shows hundreds of thousands of distinct CDR3 sequences, more than 9% of them singletons. This sample was shared with a second study, whose subject was yellow fever vaccine responses in identical twins.

Sequenced input: CD8+ T cells sorted from blood. These receptor sequences come from a woman under 30 in good health.

This clonotype appeared a few times. The chain recombines TRBV4-2 with TRBJ2-2; the D is unclear. Germline lookup yields CDR1 LGHNA and CDR2 YNFKEQ. Trimming took off 0 bases at V and 2 bases at J, with 7 bases between the two ends. CDR3 length: 15 residues. The CDR3 spells CASSQDERNTGELFF. The CDR3 nucleotides are TGTGCCAGCAGCCAAGATGAGCGTAACACCGGGGAGCTGTTTTTT.

The V call is TRBV15, the J call TRBJ2-7; D is possibly TRBD2 (6 bases). Trimming left V 0 bases short and J 6 bases short, with 12 bases between. This CDR3 is built from 14 residues. CDR1 LNHNV and CDR2 YYDKDF come from the germline V gene (reference sequence). The CDR3 bases are TGTGCCACCAGCAGAGATCGGGGGAACGCCGAGCAGTACTTC. Its translation: CATSRDRGNAEQYF.

This chain connects TRBV12-3 or TRBV12-4 to TRBJ2-7; 8 bases fit TRBD2. CDR3 length: 14 amino acids. The trim removed 3 bases at V and 6 bases at J, leaving 7 bases unmatched. In nucleotides, the CDR3 is TGTGCCAGCAGTTTGGGTAGCGGGGATATCGAGCAGTACGTC. This codes for CASSLGSGDIEQYV.

Here the CDR3 DNA reads TGTGCCAGCAGCCCCCCAGCGGAGCTGAGCACCGGGGAGCTGTTTTTT. This encodes CASSPPAELSTGELFF. V usage is TRBV7-9 and J usage is TRBJ2-2, with D possibly TRBD2 on 5 matching bases. Germline CDR1 is SEHNR and CDR2 is FQNEAQ (reference sequence). The CDR3 has 16 residues. Deletions cut 5 bases from V and 4 bases from J, with 17 bases between. Using reference TRBV7-9 and TRBJ2-2 for the parts outside the CDR3, the full variable domain is DTGVSQNPRHKITKRGQNVTFRCDPISEHNRLYWYRQTLGQGPEFLTYFQNEAQLEKSRLLSDRFSAERPKGSFSTLEIQRTEQGDSAMYLCASSPPAELSTGELFFGEGSRLTVL.

There are a few counts of this clonotype. This chain links TRBV6-4 with TRBJ2-1; D is unresolved. Germline V gene sequence: CDR1 MRHNA, CDR2 SNTAGT. CDR3 length: 14 amino acids. V was cut by 0 bases and J by 6 bases, with 9 bases left in between. CDR3 bases: TGTGCCAGCAGTGACTCTGCAGGTTCCAATGAGCAGTTCTTC. It yields the protein CASSDSAGSNEQFF.

The gene calls are TRBV2 and TRBJ2-1, with D unclear. Germline CDR1 reads SNHLY; CDR2 reads FYNNEI. This CDR3 comprises 12 residues. Trimming shortened V by 3 bases and J by 6 bases, and 6 bases separated the two germline ends. CDR3 sequence reads: CASSDPGNEQFF. The CDR3 bases are TGTGCCAGCAGTGACCCCGGCAATGAGCAGTTCTTC.

This clonotype was counted only a few times. The J gene is TRBJ2-1, the V gene TRBV2, with a possible D match to TRBD2 (5 bases). This CDR3 comprises 16 residues. Deletions cut 5 bases from V and 2 bases from J, with 16 bases between. CDR1 SNHLY and CDR2 FYNNEI come from the germline V gene. This chain's CDR3 is CASSPLLGVAYNEQFF. For the CDR3, the DNA is TGTGCCAGCAGTCCCCTGTTGGGAGTGGCCTACAATGAGCAGTTCTTC.

Notes on this clonotype: The germline gene is not matched at one end of the junction; a read error may be the cause. The J gene is TRBJ2-4, the V gene TRBV6-5, with TRBD2 matching over 16 bases. Germline V CDR1 and CDR2: MNHEY, SVGAGI. This CDR3 has 15 amino acids. CDR3 in DNA: TGTGCCAGCAGTTATACGGGACTAGCGGGAGGGCCTCTACACTTC. As protein: CASSYTGLAGGPLHF.